This paragraph covers one T cell receptor (beta chain) sequence. Its antigen is currently unknown. This entry belongs to a study of blood T cells in healthy people across ages. A J-beta primer mix and a sample-barcoded 5' primer were used in a second PCR of about 6 to 12 cycles. Tagging of each cDNA molecule was performed by a template-switch adaptor with 12 random nucleotides. Individual samples furnished no less than 3 million CDR3-containing paired-end reads apiece. TCRdb analysed the 5' RACE reads with MiXCR anew, one entry per CDR3 protein. The sample carries around 1,100,000 distinct CDR3 sequences, less than 45% recorded once. Study outcomes and limitations: Estimates drawn from one million T cells were deemed to understate diversity.

Isolation per sample recovered at least 7 million PBMCs. V gave up 7 bases and J gave up 3 bases; unmatched junction bases: 6. The V gene's germline CDR1 is ENHRY and CDR2 SYGVKD. This CDR3 is built from 15 residues. This receptor was obtained from a man aged 18-30 years in good health. This sequence joins TRBV10-3 and TRBJ2-2, with TRBD1 matching over 9 bases. The source material was blood. CDR3 protein: CAINGQGSDTGELFF. The CDR3 DNA reads as TGTGCCATCAATGGACAGGGGAGCGACACCGGGGAGCTGTTTTTT.